The source of this T cell receptor (beta chain) is a study of blood T cell repertoires in COVID-19. Whole-study context: The United States, Italy and Spain provided the acute and convalescent COVID-19 samples. T cells, B-cell-depleted T cells, or PBMCs supplied cDNA or gDNA.

In the original analysis: Counts of nucleated cells, estimated from reference gene primer amplification, were obtained. The method was immunoSEQ multiplex PCR; TCRdb's version includes in-frame clones alone and lacks a portion of them. V, J and clone size are those of that table, while D and trimming were read from the DNA. The sample shows 130,000 or so clones, roughly 79% of them seen only once. The receptor comes from a human donor in a cohort sampled during active COVID-19. The sample comprised peripheral blood.

The CDR3 protein is CASTPSRQGDGYTF. The CDR3 bases are TGTGCCAGCACCCCATCGAGACAGGGGGATGGCTACACCTTC. The rearrangement uses TRBV2 and TRBJ1-2; 9 nucleotides line up with TRBD1. There are 14 residues in the CDR3. Germline V gene sequence: CDR1 SNHLY, CDR2 FYNNEI. V gave up 7 bases and J gave up 6 bases; unmatched junction bases: 9.